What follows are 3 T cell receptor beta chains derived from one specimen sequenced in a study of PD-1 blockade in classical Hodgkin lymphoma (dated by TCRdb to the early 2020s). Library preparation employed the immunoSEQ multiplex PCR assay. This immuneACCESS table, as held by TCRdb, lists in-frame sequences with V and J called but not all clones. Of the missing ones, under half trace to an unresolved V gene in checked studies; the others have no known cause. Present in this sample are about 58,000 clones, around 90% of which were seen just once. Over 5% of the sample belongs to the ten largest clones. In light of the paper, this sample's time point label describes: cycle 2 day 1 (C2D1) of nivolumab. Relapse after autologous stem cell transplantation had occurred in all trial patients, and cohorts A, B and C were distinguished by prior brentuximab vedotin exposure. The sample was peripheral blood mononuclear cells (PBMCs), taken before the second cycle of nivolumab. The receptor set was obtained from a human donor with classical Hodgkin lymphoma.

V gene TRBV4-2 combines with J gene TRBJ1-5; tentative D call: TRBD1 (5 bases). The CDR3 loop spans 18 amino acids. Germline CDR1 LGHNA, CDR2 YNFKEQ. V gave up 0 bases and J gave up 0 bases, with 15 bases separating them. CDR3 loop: CASSQDKSGLGSNQPQHF. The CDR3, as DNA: TGTGCCAGCAGCCAAGATAAATCAGGGCTCGGTAGCAATCAGCCCCAGCATTTT.

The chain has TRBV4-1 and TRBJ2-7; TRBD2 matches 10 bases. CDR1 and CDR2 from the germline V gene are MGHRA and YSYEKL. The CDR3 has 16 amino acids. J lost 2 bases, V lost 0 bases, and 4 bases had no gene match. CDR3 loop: CASSQEVAGGAYEQYF. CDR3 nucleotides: TGCGCCAGCAGCCAAGAGGTAGCGGGGGGCGCCTACGAGCAGTACTTC.

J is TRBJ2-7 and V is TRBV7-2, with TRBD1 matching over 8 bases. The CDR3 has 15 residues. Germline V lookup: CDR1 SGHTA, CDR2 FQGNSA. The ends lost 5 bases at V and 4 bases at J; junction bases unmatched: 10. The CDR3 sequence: CASSGWDRSRYEQYF. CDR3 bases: TGTGCCAGCAGCGGGTGGGACAGGAGTAGGTACGAGCAGTACTTC.